One and the same sample provided the 2 T cell receptor beta chains below, sequenced in a study of blood T cells in healthy people across ages. A second PCR, run for about 7 to 11 cycles, used a sample-barcoded 5' primer plus a J-beta primer mix. TCRdb re-called the 5' RACE reads with MiXCR, one entry per CDR3 protein. In the table there are some 900,000 distinct CDR3 sequences, under 35% of which are singletons. The sample taken for sequencing was blood. The receptor source for this set is an elderly woman in good health.

The V and J genes are TRBV20-1 and TRBJ1-1, with D unclear. Germline V lookup: CDR1 DFQATT, CDR2 SNEGSKA (reference sequence). The CDR3 is 14 residues long. V lost 3 bases, J lost 0 bases, and 11 bases lay in between. CDR3 DNA: TGCAGTGCTAGTGCCGCTATGATGAACACTGAAGCTTTCTTT. The encoded protein is CSASAAMMNTEAFF.

This clonotype occurred many times. The CDR3 region is CASSFLAGAEDTQYF. In nucleotides, the CDR3 is TGTGCCAGCAGCTTCCTAGCGGGGGCGGAAGATACGCAGTATTTT. V usage is TRBV7-9 and J usage is TRBJ2-3; the match to TRBD2 covers 10 bases. The CDR3 sequence is 15 residues long. Germline V gene sequence: CDR1 SEHNR, CDR2 FQNEAQ (reference sequence). V was pared by 3 bases and J by 5 bases, with 5 bases of the junction left unmatched. Full variable domain (outside the CDR3, taken from reference TRBV7-9 and TRBJ2-3): DTGVSQNPRHKITKRGQNVTFRCDPISEHNRLYWYRQTLGQGPEFLTYFQNEAQLEKSRLLSDRFSAERPKGSFSTLEIQRTEQGDSAMYLCASSFLAGAEDTQYFGPGTRLTVL.